These 16 T cell receptor beta chains came from one sample sequenced in a study of blood T cell repertoires in COVID-19. This table comes from immunoSEQ multiplex PCR, and its TCRdb copy is limited to in-frame clones, with some not included. This sample has about 77,000 clones, with 75% to 85% found just once. Sequencing was carried out using peripheral blood. These receptors originate from a woman in her sixties or seventies with acute or convalescent COVID-19.

V usage is TRBV10-3 and J usage is TRBJ1-2; possible D gene TRBD1, 5 bases. V lost 2 bases and J lost 3, with 7 bases in between. Germline V gene lookup returns CDR1 ENHRY and CDR2 SYGVKD. The CDR3 is 13 amino acids. CDR3 region: CAISEDSYYGYTF. The DNA for the CDR3 is TGTGCCATCAGTGAGGACAGTTACTATGGCTACACCTTC.

The chain couples TRBV5-6 to TRBJ2-3; tentatively, D is TRBD1 (6 bases). CDR1 and CDR2 from the germline V gene are SGHDT and YYEEEE. The CDR3 loop spans 14 amino acids. V was trimmed by 4 bases and J by 2 bases, leaving 11 bases between them. CDR3 DNA sequence: TGTGCCAGCAGCCGAAGACAGGTCACAGATACGCAGTATTTT. Protein product: CASSRRQVTDTQYF.

The table lists this clone with a few counts. The CDR3 nucleotides are TGCGCCAGCAGCTTGGCAGGGAAGGATCAGCCCCAGCATTTT. Amino acids: CASSLAGKDQPQHF. V usage is TRBV5-1 and J usage is TRBJ1-5, with a tentative D call TRBD1 (5 bases). Per germline, CDR1 SGHRS and CDR2 YFSETQ. V was pared by 0 bases and J by 5 bases, with 9 bases between. The CDR3 loop spans 14 amino acids.

This chain connects TRBV4-1 to TRBJ1-1, with 8 positions matching TRBD1. The junction had 8 bases not matched to a gene; V was cut back by 3 bases and J by 5 bases. Looked up from germline, CDR1 is MGHRA and CDR2 is YSYEKL. The CDR3 covers 15 residues. CDR3 sequence: CASSHSEDRDTEAFF. The CDR3 DNA follows: TGCGCCAGCAGCCACTCCGAGGACAGGGATACTGAAGCTTTCTTT.

This clone was counted a single time. This sequence joins TRBV20-1 and TRBJ1-2; no reliable D call. V lost 3 bases and J lost 3, with 5 bases in between. The CDR3 extends over 11 amino acids. CDR1 is DFQATT and CDR2 is SNEGSKA in the germline V gene (reference sequence). CDR3 amino acids: CSASSDYGYTF. The DNA for the CDR3 is TGCAGTGCTAGCTCCGACTATGGCTACACCTTC.

J is TRBJ2-5 and V is TRBV7-2, with TRBD1 matching 8 bases. From germline, CDR1 is SGHTA and CDR2 FQGNSA. The CDR3 extends over 15 amino acids. After removal of 5 bases from V and 7 bases from J, the junction contained 12 bases not matched to a gene. In DNA, the CDR3 is TGTGCCAGCAGCCCAACAGGGGGAGACGGGTTGACCCAGTACTTC. Amino acids: CASSPTGGDGLTQYF.

This clone was seen just once. The chain joins TRBV5-4 to TRBJ1-6; 9 bases map to TRBD1. Germline CDR1 SGHNT, CDR2 YYREEE (reference sequence). The CDR3 runs to 16 residues. Losses at the gene ends were 4 bases for V and 7 bases for J; bases not matched to a gene: 9. The CDR3 bases are TGTGCCAGCAGCCCGCCGGGACAGGGTGTGAATTCACCCCTCCACTTT. It codes for CASSPPGQGVNSPLHF.

This sequence joins TRBV5-1 and TRBJ2-3; 15 bases match TRBD2. The junction had 6 bases not matched to a gene; V was cut back by 7 bases and J by 3 bases. Germline CDR1 and CDR2: SGHRS and YFSETQ. CDR3 length: 16 amino acids. CDR3 bases: TGCGCCAGCCGCTGGACTAGCGGGGGGGCAACAGATACGCAGTATTTT. It encodes CASRWTSGGATDTQYF.

V gene TRBV7-8 combines with J gene TRBJ1-2; 9 nucleotides line up with TRBD1. V lost 4 bases and J lost 2; bases outside the gene matches: 2. This CDR3 has 14 residues. Germline-derived CDR1 and CDR2 are SGHVS and FQNEAQ. CDR3 residues: CASSYGTGNYGYTF. The CDR3 nucleotides read TGTGCCAGCAGCTACGGGACAGGGAACTATGGCTACACCTTC.

This chain connects TRBV19 to TRBJ1-5; 7 bases are a match to TRBD1. The length of the CDR3 is 14 residues. V lost 2 bases and J lost 4; bases outside the gene matches: 2. Germline CDR1 is LNHDA and CDR2 is SQIVND (reference sequence). The CDR3 nucleotides read TGTGCCAGTAGTATAATGACAGGGAATCAGCCCCAGCATTTT. Translation: CASSIMTGNQPQHF.

This clone was recorded a few times. Here the CDR3 DNA reads TGTGCCAGCAGCTTGGCAGGGGAGGGAAACATTCAGTACTTC. It yields the protein CASSLAGEGNIQYF. J is TRBJ2-4 and V is TRBV5-4, with D maybe TRBD2 (7 bases). In germline, CDR1 is SGHNT, CDR2 YYREEE (reference sequence). The CDR3 runs to 14 residues. V lost 0 bases and J 6 bases, leaving 10 bases between the germline ends.

Only a few counts were recorded for this clone. The J gene is TRBJ1-1, the V gene TRBV6-5, with 10 bases fitting TRBD1. CDR3 length equals 13 residues. CDR1 and CDR2 (germline): MNHEY, SVGAGI. Trimming took 6 bases from V and 4 from J; bases not matched to a gene: 2. For the CDR3, the DNA is TGTGCCAGCAGGAGGGACAGGGGCACTGAAGCTTTCTTT. Amino acid sequence: CASRRDRGTEAFF.

This clone was recorded a few times. This chain connects TRBV7-2 to TRBJ2-1; no clear D. This CDR3 comprises 14 residues. The germline V gene encodes CDR1 SGHTA and CDR2 FQGNSA. Trimming pared 1 base from V and 6 bases from J, leaving 10 bases between. The CDR3 is CASSLVLGSNEQFF. The CDR3 DNA reads as TGTGCCAGCAGCTTAGTCCTGGGCAGCAATGAGCAGTTCTTC.

The chain's CDR3 is CASSGGQLNTEAFF. Here the CDR3 DNA reads TGTGCCAGCAGCGGGGGACAGCTGAACACTGAAGCTTTCTTT. This chain connects TRBV5-4 to TRBJ1-1; 7 nucleotides align to TRBD1. The CDR3 spans 14 residues. V shed 4 bases, J shed 0 bases, and the junction held 3 bases outside the gene matches. Germline V gives CDR1 SGHNT, CDR2 YYREEE (reference sequence). The entire variable domain, with the rest obtained from reference TRBV5-4 and TRBJ1-1, is as follows: ETGVTQSPTHLIKTRGQQVTLRCSSQSGHNTVSWYQQALGQGPQFIFQYYREEENGRGNFPPRFSGLQFPNYSSELNVNALELDDSALYLCASSGGQLNTEAFFGQGTRLTVV.

The V call is TRBV6-1, the J call TRBJ1-5; 8 bases fit TRBD1. Germline V lookup: CDR1 MNHNS, CDR2 SASEGT. The CDR3 spans 18 residues. V lost 2 bases to trimming and J lost 2 bases; unmatched junction nucleotides: 11. CDR3 bases: TGTGCCAGCAGTGAATTCCCGGGCAGGGGGCTTGGCAATCAGCCCCAGCATTTT. Its protein is CASSEFPGRGLGNQPQHF.

The chain combines TRBV20-1 with TRBJ1-2, with 7 bases identical to TRBD1. The CDR3 totals 11 residues. V trimming: 6 bases; J trimming: 8 bases; junction bases outside the gene matches: 6. The germline V gene has CDR1 DFQATT and CDR2 SNEGSKA (reference sequence). The CDR3 protein is CSARDSSGYTF. The CDR3 nucleotides are TGCAGTGCCCGGGACAGTAGCGGCTACACCTTC.